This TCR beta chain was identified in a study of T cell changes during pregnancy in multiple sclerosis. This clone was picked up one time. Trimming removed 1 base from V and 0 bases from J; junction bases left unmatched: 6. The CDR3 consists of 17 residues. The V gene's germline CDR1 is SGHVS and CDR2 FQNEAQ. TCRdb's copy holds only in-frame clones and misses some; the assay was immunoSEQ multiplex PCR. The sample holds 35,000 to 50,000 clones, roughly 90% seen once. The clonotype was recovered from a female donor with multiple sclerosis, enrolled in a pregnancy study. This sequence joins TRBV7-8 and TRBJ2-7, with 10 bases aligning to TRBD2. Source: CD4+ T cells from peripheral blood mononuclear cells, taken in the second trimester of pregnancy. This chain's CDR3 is CASSLGVLAGFSYEQYF. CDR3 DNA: TGTGCCAGCAGCTTAGGGGTACTAGCGGGATTCTCCTACGAGCAGTACTTC.